One TCR beta chain is described in this entry. Exclusion of patients followed from uncontrolled infection, other autoimmune disease, pregnancy or lactation. This record comes from a study of T cells in Graves' hyperthyroidism and ophthalmopathy. The investigators amplified TCR beta CDR3 regions from RNA transcripts. Initially, a first-round RT-PCR of the TCR CDR3 employed the HTBI primer set. TCRdb re-derived calls from the multiplex PCR reads in MiXCR, one entry per CDR3 protein. The sample carries about 410,000 distinct CDR3 sequences, 14% to 15% recorded once. The sample was blood. The TCR comes from a man between 18 and 35 years old with Graves' ophthalmopathy.

CDR3 nucleotides: TGTGCCAGAGAACGGGGTCTCGGAAACACCATATATTTT. Its protein is CARERGLGNTIYF. The rearrangement uses TRBV2 and TRBJ1-3; D gene unclear. Trimming shortened V by 9 bases and J by 4 bases, and 13 bases separated the two germline ends. This CDR3 is 13 amino acids long. Germline values: CDR1 SNHLY, CDR2 FYNNEI.